The sequence of this T cell receptor (beta chain) was determined in a study of blood T cells in healthy people across ages. V was clipped by 4 bases and J by 1 base, with 11 bases between them. Germline CDR1 LGHDT, CDR2 YNNKEL (reference sequence). The CDR3 loop spans 14 amino acids. This clonotype was seen at least ten times. Its antigen is not known. Peripheral blood was drawn, 7.5 to 10 milliliters per donor. Each sample provided at least 5.5 micrograms of extracted total RNA. Then a second PCR, running roughly 7 to 11 cycles, was carried out with a sample-barcoded 5' primer and a J-beta primer mix. MiXCR, run by TCRdb on the 5' RACE reads, gives a single entry per CDR3 protein. This sample has around 1,700,000 distinct CDR3 sequences, with approximately 30% found just once. Findings of the study overall: Diversity was estimated from one million T cells, and these estimates were considered underestimates. Naive T cell percentage showed a strong correlation with TCR beta diversity.

This TCR came from a woman aged 25 to 39 in good health. Sequencing was carried out using blood. This chain connects TRBV3-1 to TRBJ2-7; D unclear. Here the CDR3 DNA reads TGTGCCAGCAGCCCGAGCGACGGATCCTACGAGCAGTACTTC. Translation: CASSPSDGSYEQYF.